The present T cell receptor beta chain was sequenced within a study of CD8+ T cells in alopecia areata. Reverse transcription of extracted RNA yielded cDNA, which provided the sequencing template. Produced via immunoSEQ multiplex PCR; TCRdb's table is partial and in-frame only. The data contain around 98,000 clones, about 45% of them seen just once; the ten biggest clones take up around 0.8%. In this sample, this clone turned up a few times. The material sequenced was CD4+ T cells sorted from blood. The sequence was obtained from a human donor with alopecia areata.

CDR3 bases: TGTGCCTGGAGTCCACTAGGGGCAGGGGGCTGGAACACTGAAGCTTTCTTT. It encodes CAWSPLGAGGWNTEAFF. The chain is built from TRBV30 and TRBJ1-1; the match to TRBD1 covers 8 bases. Per the germline V gene, CDR1 is GTSNPN and CDR2 is SVGIG (reference sequence). This CDR3 is 17 amino acids long. V dropped 2 bases and J dropped 1; count of bases not matched to a gene: 12.